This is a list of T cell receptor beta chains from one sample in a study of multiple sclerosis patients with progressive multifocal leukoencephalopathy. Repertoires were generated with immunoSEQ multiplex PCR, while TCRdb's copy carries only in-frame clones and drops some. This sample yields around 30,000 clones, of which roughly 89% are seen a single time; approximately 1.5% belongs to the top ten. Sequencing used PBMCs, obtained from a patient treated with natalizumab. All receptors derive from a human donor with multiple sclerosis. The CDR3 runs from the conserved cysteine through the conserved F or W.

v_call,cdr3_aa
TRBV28,CATLYNEQFF
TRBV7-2,CASSRDRGANYGYTF
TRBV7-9,CASSDDRVGQPQHF
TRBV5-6,CASSLARGRGNQPQHF
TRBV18,CASSPRITRDTGELFF
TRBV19,CASNWGTSGAYEQYF
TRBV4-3,CASSQGGREGRIEQYF
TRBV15,CATSRDRGSEKLFF
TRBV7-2,CASSSELAGVGTGELFF
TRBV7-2,CASSLGEFSNQPQHF
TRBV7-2,CASSSRGVNYGYTF
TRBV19,CATKGGQRTEAFF
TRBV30,CAWNQGARNEQYF
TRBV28,CASSPPGQPQHF
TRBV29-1,CSVAGAGGLTDTQYF
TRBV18,CASSPDRGSYNEQFF
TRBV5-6,CASSLSLGTAGEKLFF
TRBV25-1,CASSERRQGVSGNTIYF
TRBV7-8,CASSVPGSNQPQHF
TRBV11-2,CASSLEAGGDEKLFF
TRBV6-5,CASSYGGSGNQPQHF
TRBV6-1,CASSEPYEQYF
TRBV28,CASRGRQGSEKLFF
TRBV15,CATSRDLAGNNEQFF
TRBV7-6,CASSLALAGGLANYGYTF
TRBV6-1,CASSEVGVAEAFF
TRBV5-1,CASSSGLSPGDEQFF
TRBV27,CASRKTARPLANEQFF
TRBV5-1,CASSLETGRRTEAFF
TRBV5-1,CASSSDYGATSSYNEQFF
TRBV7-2,CASSLVASDTIYF
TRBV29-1,CSAGDQNQPQHF
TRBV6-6,CASSYSYNEQFF
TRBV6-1,CASSGGLAWTGELFF
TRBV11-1,CASSFGELKTEAFF
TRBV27,CASSSTGGGHEQYF
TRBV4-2,CASSQDAGTASGNTIYF
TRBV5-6,CASSPRTGNLLEQYF
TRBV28,CASSEGTGLNYGYTF
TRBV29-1,CSVTSANTGELFF
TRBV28,CASSWHLRSSGTSGRVWFEQYF
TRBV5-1,CASSFRAEETQYF
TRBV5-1,CASSPWTGGLREKLFF
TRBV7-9,CASSARQGPTGELFF
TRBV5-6,CASGVRGIYQPQHF
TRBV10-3,CAIRQDQLNNSPLHF
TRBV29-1,CSIGQGTSSYEQYF
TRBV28,CASSLLGPDGNTIYF
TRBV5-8,CASSSRDSRYGYTF
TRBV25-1,CASSEYRGSFYEQYF
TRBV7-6,CASSLGTGTSTDTQYF
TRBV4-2,CASSQVTDVAEAFF
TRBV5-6,CASSYTGVDTQYF